The 28 T cell receptor beta chains presented below share a single source sample, sequenced in a study of OX40 agonist ivuxolimab in advanced cancers. Clones were read by immunoSEQ multiplex PCR, and TCRdb kept only the in-frame ones, dropping some. The data contain 50,000 to 70,000 clones, about 93% of them singletons. The source material was CD4+ or CD8+ T cells sorted from blood, sampled in a trial of the OX40 agonist ivuxolimab. The receptors were sampled from an adult with an advanced solid tumor such as melanoma, head and neck, liver or kidney cancer.

The chain joins TRBV2 to TRBJ2-1; 10 positions agree with TRBD1. The CDR3 loop spans 15 amino acids. V lost 1 base, J lost 5 bases, and 2 bases stayed unmatched. Germline V gene lookup returns CDR1 SNHLY and CDR2 FYNNEI. CDR3 region: CASSEGQGAHNEQFF. CDR3 nucleotides: TGTGCCAGCAGTGAAGGACAGGGGGCGCACAATGAGCAGTTCTTC. The whole variable domain, remainder taken from reference TRBV2 and TRBJ2-1, is EPEVTQTPSHQVTQMGQEVILRCVPISNHLYFYWYRQILGQKVEFLVSFYNNEISEKSEIFDDQFSVERPDGSNFTLKIRSTKLEDSAMYFCASSEGQGAHNEQFFGPGTRLTVL.

This clone has just one count. V usage is TRBV10-3 and J usage is TRBJ2-1, with D possibly TRBD1 on 5 matching bases. This CDR3 is built from 15 residues. Trimming pared 10 bases from V and 2 bases from J, leaving 18 bases between. Per the germline V gene, CDR1 is ENHRY and CDR2 is SYGVKD. The CDR3 is CATKIRQSAYNEQFF. Written as DNA, the CDR3 is TGTGCCACAAAAATCCGACAGTCAGCCTACAATGAGCAGTTCTTC.

In nucleotides, the CDR3 is TGTGCCAGCAGCCCCCGGGTTGACTATGGCTACACCTTC. Translating it yields CASSPRVDYGYTF. The V and J genes are TRBV14 and TRBJ1-2; D uncertain. Trimming took 4 bases from V and 3 from J, leaving 9 bases between them. The CDR3 has 13 residues. Germline values: CDR1 SGHDN, CDR2 FVKESK.

The rearrangement joins TRBV6-5 to TRBJ2-7; D tentatively fits TRBD1 or TRBD2 (6 bases each). Germline lookup yields CDR1 MNHEY and CDR2 SVGAGI. This CDR3 comprises 15 residues. Trimming shortened V by 0 bases and J by 4 bases, and 13 bases separated the two germline ends. In DNA form, the CDR3 reads TGTGCCAGCAGTTACTCGTCCGGGGGCGTATACGAGCAGTACTTC. It is translated as CASSYSSGGVYEQYF.

The chain recombines TRBV28 with TRBJ2-1; possible D gene TRBD2, 6 bases. Germline V lookup: CDR1 MDHEN, CDR2 SYDVKM. The CDR3 sequence is 14 residues long. V lost 5 bases to trimming and J lost 1 base, with 9 bases between them. As DNA, the CDR3 is TGTGCCAGCAGTGTCCGGGGGTCCTACAATGAGCAGTTCTTC. This translates into CASSVRGSYNEQFF. Full variable domain (remainder filled in from reference TRBV28 and TRBJ2-1): DVKVTQSSRYLVKRTGEKVFLECVQDMDHENMFWYRQDPGLGLRLIYFSYDVKMKEKGDIPEGYSVSREKKERFSLILESASTNQTSMYLCASSVRGSYNEQFFGPGTRLTVL.

The chain has TRBV29-1 and TRBJ1-2; 8 bases match TRBD1. There are 13 residues in the CDR3. Per the germline V gene, CDR1 is SQVTM and CDR2 is ANQGSEA. The ends lost 6 bases at V and 4 bases at J; junction bases unmatched: 7. The CDR3 bases are TGCAGCGTCCCGGGACAGGAAATCTATGGCTACACCTTC. It yields the protein CSVPGQEIYGYTF.

This rearrangement joins TRBV19 to TRBJ2-7, with D possibly matching TRBD2 (5 bases). Germline V gene sequence: CDR1 LNHDA, CDR2 SQIVND (reference sequence). The CDR3 spans 14 residues. V was cut by 5 bases and J by 3 bases, with 14 bases left in between. The CDR3 is CASSPEAYGYEQYF. DNA for the CDR3: TGTGCCAGTAGTCCGGAGGCGTACGGCTACGAGCAGTACTTC. Full variable domain (remainder filled in from reference TRBV19 and TRBJ2-7): DGGITQSPKYLFRKEGQNVTLSCEQNLNHDAMYWYRQDPGQGLRLIYYSQIVNDFQKGDIAEGYSVSREKKESFPLTVTSAQKNPTAFYLCASSPEAYGYEQYFGPGTRLTVT.

V is TRBV25-1 and J is TRBJ2-1; 7 bases are shared with TRBD2. V shed 1 base and J 7 bases; nucleotides not matched to a gene: 7. Germline lookup yields CDR1 MGHDK and CDR2 SYGVNS. This CDR3 contains 15 residues. For the CDR3, the DNA is TGTGCCAGCAGTGAATGGGGGGGAGGAGGGAATGAGCAGTTCTTC. Translated, it gives CASSEWGGGGNEQFF.

The chain has TRBV6-6 and TRBJ2-7, with 7 bases that match TRBD1. Germline V gene data show CDR1 as MNHNY and CDR2 as SVGAGI (reference sequence). V was pared by 2 bases and J by 0 bases, with 7 bases of the junction left unmatched. CDR3 length: 16 residues. The CDR3 DNA sequence: TGTGCCAGCAGTTACGTCGACAGGGCTAGCTCCTACGAGCAGTACTTC. Amino acids: CASSYVDRASSYEQYF.

The V and J genes are TRBV13 and TRBJ2-7; no clear D gene. The CDR3 covers 18 residues. Germline V lookup: CDR1 PRHDT, CDR2 FYEKMQ (reference sequence). Trimming stripped 0 bases from V and 0 bases from J, with 18 bases between. The CDR3 bases are TGTGCCAGCAGCTTAGGCCTGGGTCAGCAAAAAAGCTCCTACGAGCAGTACTTC. Amino acid sequence: CASSLGLGQQKSSYEQYF.

The chain links TRBV28 to TRBJ2-5; 7 positions agree with TRBD1. Trimming at V came to 1 base and at J to 5 bases, leaving 4 bases not matched to a gene. There are 14 residues in the CDR3. Germline V gene sequence: CDR1 MDHEN, CDR2 SYDVKM. CDR3 sequence: CASSLLRGRETQYF. Written as DNA, the CDR3 is TGTGCCAGCAGTTTATTGAGGGGGCGGGAGACCCAGTACTTC.

The CDR3 loop reads CASSFTGANGYTF. In DNA, the CDR3 is TGTGCCAGCAGTTTCACGGGGGCTAACGGCTACACCTTC. The chain links TRBV27 to TRBJ1-2; tentatively, D is TRBD1 (6 bases). V lost 3 bases to trimming and J lost 8 bases, with 13 bases between them. Germline values: CDR1 MNHEY, CDR2 SMNVEV (reference sequence). There are 13 residues in the CDR3.

V is TRBV7-2 and J is TRBJ2-7; 14 bases are shared with TRBD2. Unmatched junction bases numbered 5, after V lost 5 bases and J lost 2 bases. The CDR3 is made up of 16 amino acids. The germline V gene has CDR1 SGHTA and CDR2 FQGNSA. The CDR3, as DNA: TGTGCCAGCAGCCCGACTAGCGGGAGGGCCCCCTACGAGCAGTACTTC. The encoded protein is CASSPTSGRAPYEQYF.

This chain uses TRBV2 with TRBJ2-1; TRBD2 agrees at 10 bases. The CDR3 is made up of 17 amino acids. From germline, CDR1 is SNHLY and CDR2 FYNNEI. V shed 2 bases, J shed 4 bases, and the junction held 8 bases outside the gene matches. The CDR3 reads CASSEFKASGSYNEQFF. CDR3 coding DNA: TGTGCCAGCAGTGAATTTAAGGCTAGCGGGAGTTACAATGAGCAGTTCTTC.

The chain joins TRBV5-4 to TRBJ2-7; D is tentatively TRBD1 or TRBD2 (5 bases each). This CDR3 is built from 13 residues. V was trimmed by 1 base and J by 4 bases, leaving 9 bases between them. CDR1 is SGHNT, CDR2 YYREEE, per germline (reference sequence). The CDR3 DNA reads as TGTGCCAGCAGCTTGAGAGGGGAGTACGAGCAGTACTTC. It specifies CASSLRGEYEQYF. The entire variable domain, with the rest obtained from reference TRBV5-4 and TRBJ2-7, is as follows: ETGVTQSPTHLIKTRGQQVTLRCSSQSGHNTVSWYQQALGQGPQFIFQYYREEENGRGNFPPRFSGLQFPNYSSELNVNALELDDSALYLCASSLRGEYEQYFGPGTRLTVT.

The genes are TRBV6-4 and TRBJ2-7, with TRBD2 identical over 11 bases. CDR1 is MRHNA, CDR2 SNTAGT, per germline. The CDR3 is made up of 18 amino acids. V gave up 0 bases and J gave up 4 bases; unmatched junction bases: 11. In DNA, the CDR3 is TGTGCCAGCAGTGACTCTTGGGCTAGCGGGAGGCTCGAGTACGAGCAGTACTTC. Translation gives CASSDSWASGRLEYEQYF.

This clone was counted once. V and J are TRBV5-6 and TRBJ2-3; no firm D call. From germline, CDR1 is SGHDT and CDR2 YYEEEE. Trimming took off 3 bases at V and 1 base at J, with 12 bases between the two ends. The CDR3 consists of 15 residues. The CDR3 coding sequence is TGTGCCAGCAGCTCTGACTCCTCTGGCACAGATACGCAGTATTTT. Protein product: CASSSDSSGTDTQYF. Together with reference TRBV5-6 and TRBJ2-3, the CDR3 gives the full variable domain: DAGVTQSPTHLIKTRGQQVTLRCSPKSGHDTVSWYQQALGQGPQFIFQYYEEEERQRGNFPDRFSGHQFPNYSSELNVNALLLGDSALYLCASSSDSSGTDTQYFGPGTRLTVL.

The chain recombines TRBV19 with TRBJ1-1, with 8 bases aligning to TRBD1. CDR3 length: 16 residues. Losses at the gene ends were 10 bases for V and 1 base for J; bases not matched to a gene: 14. Germline CDR1 is LNHDA and CDR2 is SQIVND (reference sequence). CDR3 region: CATNDRGMSENTEAFF. CDR3 nucleotides: TGTGCCACTAACGACAGGGGAATGTCCGAGAACACTGAAGCTTTCTTT.

V gene TRBV4-1 combines with J gene TRBJ2-7; no definite D call. The germline CDR1 and CDR2 sequences are MGHRA and YSYEKL. The CDR3 totals 13 residues. Trimming took 3 bases from V and 5 from J, leaving 11 bases between them. DNA of the CDR3: TGCGCCAGCAGCCATGCCCTCAGTGACGAGCAGTACTTC. This gives the protein CASSHALSDEQYF.

V usage is TRBV7-9 and J usage is TRBJ2-1; 9 nucleotides line up with TRBD2. CDR3 size: 16 residues. Germline CDR1 reads SEHNR; CDR2 reads FQNEAQ (reference sequence). The V and J ends lost 10 bases and 2 bases, in that order; junction bases with no gene match: 12. CDR3 sequence reads: CAILSASGTTYNEQFF. In DNA, the CDR3 is TGTGCCATCCTCTCGGCTAGCGGGACGACCTACAATGAGCAGTTCTTC.

V is TRBV19 and J is TRBJ2-3; D is perhaps TRBD2 (6 bases). V was pared by 6 bases and J by 3 bases, with 10 bases between. This CDR3 contains 13 residues. Germline V gene data show CDR1 as LNHDA and CDR2 as SQIVND (reference sequence). The CDR3 is CASRGSGTDTQYF. DNA for the CDR3: TGTGCCAGTAGGGGTAGCGGTACAGATACGCAGTATTTT.

This chain connects TRBV5-8 to TRBJ2-1; the match to TRBD2 covers 9 bases. J lost 9 bases, V lost 5 bases, and 9 bases had no gene match. Per germline, CDR1 SGHTS and CDR2 YDEGEE. This CDR3 has 14 amino acids. The DNA of the CDR3 is TGTGCCAGCAGGGGGGGGCTAGCGGGATTTGAGCAGTTCTTC. It encodes CASRGGLAGFEQFF.

The chain joins TRBV2 to TRBJ2-7; possibly TRBD1 or TRBD2 for D (5 bases each). The V end lost 1 base, the J end lost 0 bases, and 10 bases lay between the germline ends. This CDR3 region has 15 residues. CDR1 and CDR2 (germline): SNHLY, FYNNEI. The CDR3 reads CASSEEGRPSYEQYF. The CDR3 coding sequence is TGTGCCAGCAGTGAAGAGGGACGGCCCTCCTACGAGCAGTACTTC.

This chain joins TRBV9 and TRBJ2-7; 8 positions match TRBD1. V gave up 0 bases and J gave up 2 bases; unmatched junction bases: 1. Germline V gene sequence: CDR1 SGDLS, CDR2 YYNGEE. This CDR3 is built from 14 residues. DNA for the CDR3: TGTGCCAGCAGCGTAGAGGGACAGGCCTACGAGCAGTACTTC. This gives the protein CASSVEGQAYEQYF.

The chain is built from TRBV4-1 and TRBJ2-1; D unresolved. V lost 0 bases, J lost 0 bases, and 9 bases lay in between. Germline V gene lookup returns CDR1 MGHRA and CDR2 YSYEKL. The CDR3 extends over 16 amino acids. The CDR3 sequence is CASSQERLSSYNEQFF. The CDR3 nucleotides read TGCGCCAGCAGCCAAGAGCGGTTGAGCTCCTACAATGAGCAGTTCTTC.

This chain connects TRBV9 to TRBJ1-1; maybe TRBD1 (5 bases). V lost 4 bases and J 3 bases, leaving 10 bases between the germline ends. CDR1 and CDR2 from the germline V gene are SGDLS and YYNGEE. The CDR3 is made up of 13 amino acids. The CDR3 reads CASSLGTDTEAFF. DNA of the CDR3: TGTGCCAGCAGCCTTGGGACCGACACTGAAGCTTTCTTT.

The genes are TRBV4-3 and TRBJ2-1; possible D gene TRBD2, 5 bases. The CDR3 runs to 17 residues. From germline, CDR1 is LGHNA and CDR2 YSLEER. The V end lost 4 bases, the J end lost 2 bases, and 18 bases lay between the germline ends. Here the CDR3 reads CASSPLGGGHPYNEQFF. The CDR3 nucleotides read TGCGCCAGCAGCCCCCTGGGCGGCGGGCACCCCTACAATGAGCAGTTCTTC.

The chain recombines TRBV5-6 with TRBJ2-7; D not resolved. The CDR3 runs 14 residues. Germline V lookup: CDR1 SGHDT, CDR2 YYEEEE. V lost 2 bases and J 2 bases, leaving 11 bases between the germline ends. CDR3 protein: CASSLGPGPYEQYF. The CDR3 region has the DNA TGTGCCAGCAGCTTAGGACCTGGCCCCTACGAGCAGTACTTC.